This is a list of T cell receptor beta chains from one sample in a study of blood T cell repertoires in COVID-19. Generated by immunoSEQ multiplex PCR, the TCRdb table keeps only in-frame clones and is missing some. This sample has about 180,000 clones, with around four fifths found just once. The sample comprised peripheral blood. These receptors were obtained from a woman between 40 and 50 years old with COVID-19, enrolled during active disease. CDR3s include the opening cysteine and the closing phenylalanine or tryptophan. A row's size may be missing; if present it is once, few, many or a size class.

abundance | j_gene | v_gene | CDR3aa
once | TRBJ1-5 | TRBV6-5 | CASADNVGNQPQHF
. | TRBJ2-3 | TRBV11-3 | CASSLLAGAPDTQYF
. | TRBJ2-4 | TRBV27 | CASRPDRLAKNIQYF
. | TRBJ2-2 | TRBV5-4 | CASNPGLAGSVGTGELFF
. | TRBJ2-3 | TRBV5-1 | CASSSSTARTDTQYF
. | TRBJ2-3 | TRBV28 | CASRIRQGRGTDTQYF
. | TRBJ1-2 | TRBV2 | CASSQGVAVSYTF
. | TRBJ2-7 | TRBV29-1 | CSVAGTSGSEQYF
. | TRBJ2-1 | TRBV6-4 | CASSDSTSGGEEQFF
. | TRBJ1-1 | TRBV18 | CASSPLERGGNTEAFF
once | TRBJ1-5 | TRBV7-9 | CASSSGGTGVGQPQHF
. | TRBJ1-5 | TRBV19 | CASRWEGGNQPQHF
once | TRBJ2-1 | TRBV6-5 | CASSRDRGQNEQFF
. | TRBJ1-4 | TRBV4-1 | CASSQEGALATNEKLFF
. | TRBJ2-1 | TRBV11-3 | CASSSPRGSFNNEQFF
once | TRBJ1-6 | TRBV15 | CATSGGDRFNSPLHF
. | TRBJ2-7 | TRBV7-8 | CASSPRGTYEQYF
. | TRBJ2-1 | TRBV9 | CASSVATFSEGLAGGNEQFF
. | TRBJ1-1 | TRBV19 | CASNPQGGNTEAFF
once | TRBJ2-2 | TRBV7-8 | CASSSPREGPGELFF
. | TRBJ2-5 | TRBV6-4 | CAEGRQDQETQYF
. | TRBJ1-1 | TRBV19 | CASSIRGGDTEAFF
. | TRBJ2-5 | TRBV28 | CASLVGIGETQYF
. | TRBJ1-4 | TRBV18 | CASSPFDRGQTNEKLFF
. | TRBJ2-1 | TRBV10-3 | CAISRGGSGDDEQFF
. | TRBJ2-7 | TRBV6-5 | CASRKDSYEQYF
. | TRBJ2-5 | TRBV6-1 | CASSEARGQVAGGMRRGETQYF
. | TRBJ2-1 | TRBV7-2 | CASSSSRVVRNEQFF
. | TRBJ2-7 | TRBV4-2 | CASSQDSFEQYF
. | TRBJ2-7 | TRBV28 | CASSFSSYEQYF
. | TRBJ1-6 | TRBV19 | CASSIRDRSYNSPLHF
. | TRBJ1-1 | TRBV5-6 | CASSFSSGDTEAFF
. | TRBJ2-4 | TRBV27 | CASNPKAGVGNIQYF
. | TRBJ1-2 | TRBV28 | CASSFPGANYGYTF
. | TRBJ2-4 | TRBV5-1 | CASSLAPAGASNIQYF
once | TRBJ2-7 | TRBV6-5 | CASSYGPREWLDF
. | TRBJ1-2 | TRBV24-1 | CATSGVGSGYTF
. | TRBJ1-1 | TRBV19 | CASSWGVEAFF
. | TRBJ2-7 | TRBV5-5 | CASSLEQTYEQYF
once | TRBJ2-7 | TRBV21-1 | CASSKKPRDRGPYEQYF
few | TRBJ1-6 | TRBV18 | CASSEGVGSPLHF
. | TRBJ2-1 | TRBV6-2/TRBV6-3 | CASSPYLPSREQFF
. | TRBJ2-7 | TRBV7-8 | CASSLAQQAYEQYF
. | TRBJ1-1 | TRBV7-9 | CASSRYRGRRDTEAFF
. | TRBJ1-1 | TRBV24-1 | CATSDAQVPEAFF
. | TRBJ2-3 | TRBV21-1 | CASSKDAGGITDTQYF
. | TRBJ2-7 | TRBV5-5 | CASSLWTGAYEQYF
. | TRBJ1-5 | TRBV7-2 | CASSLTGGGQPQHF
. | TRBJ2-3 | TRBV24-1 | CATSATTGDGRQYF
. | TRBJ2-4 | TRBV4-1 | CASSQLSAGRTQYF
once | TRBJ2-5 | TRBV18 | CASHDPGRPQTQYF
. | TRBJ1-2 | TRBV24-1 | CATSDRQVLYGYTF
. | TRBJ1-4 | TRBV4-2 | CASSQQTEKLFF
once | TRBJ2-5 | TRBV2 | CASIPPDRQETQYF
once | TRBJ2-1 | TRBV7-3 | CASSFAASYNEQFF
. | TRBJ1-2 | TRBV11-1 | CATGGAGGYTF
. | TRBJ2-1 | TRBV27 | CASRKGQRSSFTYNEQFF
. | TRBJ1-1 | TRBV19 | CASSHDRARNTEAFF
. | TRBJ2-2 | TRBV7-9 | CASSAYRGRDTGELFF